The subject of this entry is one T cell receptor (beta chain). Repertoires were generated with immunoSEQ multiplex PCR, while TCRdb's copy carries only in-frame clones and drops some. The sample shows about 77,000 clones, 80% to 95% of them seen only once. The germline V gene encodes CDR1 SEHNR and CDR2 FQNEAQ (reference sequence). The CDR3 contains 13 residues. Trimming shortened V by 7 bases and J by 7 bases, and 11 bases separated the two germline ends. The source of the sample is a study of OX40 agonist ivuxolimab in advanced cancers. This sequence originates from an adult with an advanced solid tumor such as melanoma, head and neck, liver or kidney cancer. The chain recombines TRBV7-9 with TRBJ1-6; no reliable D call. The source material was CD4+ or CD8+ T cells sorted from blood, sampled in a trial of the OX40 agonist ivuxolimab. The DNA for the CDR3 is TGTGCCAGCACCTCTGACCTAAATTCACCCCTCCACTTT. Its protein product is CASTSDLNSPLHF.